What follows is one TCR beta chain and its context. These data originate in a study of control samples from healthy donors and cancer patients. Data came from immunoSEQ multiplex PCR; TCRdb stores just in-frame clones and leaves some out. The table records fewer than 200,000 clones, about 90% of them present only once. After removal of 7 bases from V and 4 bases from J, the junction contained 13 bases not matched to a gene. Germline CDR1 KGHDR, CDR2 SFDVKD. This CDR3 is 16 amino acids long. The source material was blood. The TCR originated in a woman between 45 and 65 years old in good health. This chain joins TRBV24-1 and TRBJ2-3, with 7 positions matching TRBD1. This CDR3 is CATSVVGTAESDTQYF. DNA of the CDR3: TGTGCCACCAGCGTGGTCGGGACAGCGGAATCAGATACGCAGTATTTT.